The 11 T cell receptor beta chains listed next were all sequenced from one sample in a study of T-cell memory formation after mild COVID-19. MiXCR, applied by TCRdb to the 5' RACE reads, yields one record per CDR3 protein. The sample has 60,000 to 65,000 distinct CDR3 sequences, 9.3% seen once. Sequenced material: PBMCs or a T cell subset sorted from them (not recorded which). The receptors were gathered from a man aged 18 to 30 who had mild COVID-19 (a few samples of this study predate the infection). Cell type and time point are not known.

This clonotype was found many times. The rearrangement uses TRBV7-2 and TRBJ2-5; 8 bases align to TRBD1. CDR1 is SGHTA and CDR2 is FQGNSA in the germline V gene. Trimming at V came to 7 bases and at J to 4 bases, leaving 2 bases not matched to a gene. CDR3 length: 12 amino acids. CDR3 sequence reads: CASTTGGETQYF. The CDR3 DNA sequence: TGTGCCAGCACCACAGGGGGAGAGACCCAGTACTTC.

This clonotype was picked up a small number of times. The chain joins TRBV6-1 to TRBJ1-5, with unresolved D. This CDR3 contains 11 residues. Trimming stripped 10 bases from V and 6 bases from J, with 10 bases between. Germline loops: CDR1 MNHNS, CDR2 SASEGT. CDR3 nucleotides: TGTGCCATCGGGCCGGGTCAGCCCCAGCATTTT. It translates to CAIGPGQPQHF.

This chain links TRBV12-3 or TRBV12-4 with TRBJ2-1; a weak D match, TRBD1 (5 bases). V was cut by 2 bases and J by 7 bases, with 12 bases left in between. This CDR3 has 14 residues. The CDR3 reads CASSLLDRLNEQFF. The DNA for the CDR3 is TGTGCCAGCAGTTTACTAGACAGACTGAATGAGCAGTTCTTC.

This chain joins TRBV6-6 and TRBJ2-5; either TRBD1 or TRBD2 may fit D (5 bases each). V was cut by 6 bases and J by 5 bases, with 16 bases left in between. The CDR3 is 14 residues long. Germline CDR1 MNHNY, CDR2 SVGAGI (reference sequence). In nucleotides, the CDR3 is TGTGCCAGCAGCCGGGACGCCGGGTCGGAGACCCAGTACTTC. Translated, it gives CASSRDAGSETQYF.

This clonotype was seen ten or more times. The chain recombines TRBV20-1 with TRBJ2-1, with 7 nucleotides matching TRBD2. This CDR3 has 15 amino acids. Trimming cost V 1 base and J 4 bases; bases outside gene matches: 7. The germline gives CDR1 DFQATT, CDR2 SNEGSKA (reference sequence). The DNA of the CDR3 is TGCAGTGCTAGAGGGGTGGGAGCGGGGTACAATGAGCAGTTCTTC. Its protein is CSARGVGAGYNEQFF.

V usage is TRBV2 and J usage is TRBJ1-6; no reliable D call. V was clipped by 6 bases and J by 18 bases, with 15 bases between them. The germline CDR1 and CDR2 sequences are SNHLY and FYNNEI. CDR3 length: 11 amino acids. As DNA, the CDR3 is TGTGCCAGCAGCGAATTTTTCGGGTCCCACTTT. Translating gives CASSEFFGSHF. The variable domain in full, completed from reference TRBV2 and TRBJ1-6, reads EPEVTQTPSHQVTQMGQEVILRCVPISNHLYFYWYRQILGQKVEFLVSFYNNEISEKSEIFDDQFSVERPDGSNFTLKIRSTKLEDSAMYFCASSEFFGSHFGNGTRLTVT.

This clonotype has a count of ten or more. The chain employs TRBV6-5 and TRBJ2-1, with 10 bases aligning to TRBD2. Germline CDR1 MNHEY, CDR2 SVGAGI. CDR3 length: 16 residues. V was clipped by 4 bases and J by 7 bases; unmatched bases: 10. The CDR3 DNA is TGTGCCAGCAGTTCCCACCTAGCGGGGGTCGGGAATGAGCAGTTCTTC. Residues: CASSSHLAGVGNEQFF.

This clonotype was seen only a few times. The rearrangement links TRBV9 to TRBJ2-1; a possible D gene is TRBD1 (5 bases). V was clipped by 1 base and J by 2 bases, with 13 bases between them. Germline assignment: CDR1 SGDLS and CDR2 YYNGEE. The CDR3 consists of 16 residues. The CDR3 region is CASSVTGQDPYNEQFF. Here the CDR3 DNA reads TGTGCCAGCAGCGTAACCGGACAAGACCCCTACAATGAGCAGTTCTTC. Based on the CDR3 plus reference TRBV9 and TRBJ2-1, the full variable domain is DSGVTQTPKHLITATGQRVTLRCSPRSGDLSVYWYQQSLDQGLQFLIQYYNGEERAKGNILERFSAQQFPDLHSELNLSSLELGDSALYFCASSVTGQDPYNEQFFGPGTRLTVL.

This clonotype was recorded many times. V and J are TRBV7-9 and TRBJ1-2; D unresolved. The germline V and J ends were trimmed by 1 base and 0 bases, with 6 bases remaining between them. The CDR3 spans 14 residues. Germline V CDR1 and CDR2: SEHNR, FQNEAQ (reference sequence). The CDR3 protein is CASSLEVANYGYTF. The CDR3 nucleotides read TGTGCCAGCAGCTTAGAAGTAGCTAACTATGGCTACACCTTC.

This clonotype is medium-sized within its sample. Sequence at one end of the junction differs from germline and may be a read error. The chain links TRBV5-1 to TRBJ2-3; possibly TRBD1 for D (6 bases). Germline V gives CDR1 SGHRS, CDR2 YFSETQ. This CDR3 spans 14 amino acids. The CDR3 protein is CASSLGQSTDTQYF. DNA for the CDR3: TGTGCCAGCAGCTTAGGACAGAGCACAGATACGCAGTATTTT.

This clonotype was seen many times. The chain is built from TRBV5-6 and TRBJ2-1; 9 bases match TRBD1. Losses at the gene ends were 4 bases for V and 2 bases for J; bases not matched to a gene: 10. CDR1 is SGHDT and CDR2 is YYEEEE in the germline V gene. The CDR3 has 17 amino acids. CDR3 bases: TGTGCCAGCAGCCTGGACAGGGGTAGTTTTACCTACAATGAGCAGTTCTTC. Translating gives CASSLDRGSFTYNEQFF. Combining the CDR3 with reference TRBV5-6 and TRBJ2-1 gives the whole variable domain DAGVTQSPTHLIKTRGQQVTLRCSPKSGHDTVSWYQQALGQGPQFIFQYYEEEERQRGNFPDRFSGHQFPNYSSELNVNALLLGDSALYLCASSLDRGSFTYNEQFFGPGTRLTVL.